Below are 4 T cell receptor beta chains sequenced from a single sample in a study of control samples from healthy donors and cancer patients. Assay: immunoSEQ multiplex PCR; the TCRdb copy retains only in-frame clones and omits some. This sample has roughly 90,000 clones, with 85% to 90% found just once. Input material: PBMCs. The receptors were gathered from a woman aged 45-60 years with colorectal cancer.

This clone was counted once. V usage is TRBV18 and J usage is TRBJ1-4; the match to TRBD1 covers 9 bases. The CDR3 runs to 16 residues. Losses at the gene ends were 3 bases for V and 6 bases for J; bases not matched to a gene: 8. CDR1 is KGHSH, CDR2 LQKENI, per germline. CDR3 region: CASSPGGQGEDEKLFF. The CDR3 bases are TGTGCCAGCTCACCGGGGGGACAGGGTGAGGATGAAAAACTGTTTTTT.

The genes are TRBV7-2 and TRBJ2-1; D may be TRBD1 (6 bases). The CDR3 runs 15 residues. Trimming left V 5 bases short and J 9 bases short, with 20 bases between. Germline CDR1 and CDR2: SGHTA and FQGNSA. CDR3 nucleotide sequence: TGTGCCAGCAGCACGTCCACAGGGTTTCGCGGTGAGCAGTTCTTC. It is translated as CASSTSTGFRGEQFF.

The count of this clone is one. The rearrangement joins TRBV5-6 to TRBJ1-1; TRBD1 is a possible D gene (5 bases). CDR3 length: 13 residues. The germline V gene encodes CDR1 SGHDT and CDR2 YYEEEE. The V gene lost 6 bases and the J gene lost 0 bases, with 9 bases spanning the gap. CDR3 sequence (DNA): TGTGCCAGCAAGGGGTGGTTGAACACTGAAGCTTTCTTT. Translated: CASKGWLNTEAFF.

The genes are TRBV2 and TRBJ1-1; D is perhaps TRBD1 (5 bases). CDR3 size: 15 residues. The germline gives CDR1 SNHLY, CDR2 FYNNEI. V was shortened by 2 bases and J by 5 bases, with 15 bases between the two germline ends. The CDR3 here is CASSERQIGLTEAFF. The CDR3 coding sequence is TGTGCCAGCAGTGAAAGACAGATCGGTTTGACTGAAGCTTTCTTT.